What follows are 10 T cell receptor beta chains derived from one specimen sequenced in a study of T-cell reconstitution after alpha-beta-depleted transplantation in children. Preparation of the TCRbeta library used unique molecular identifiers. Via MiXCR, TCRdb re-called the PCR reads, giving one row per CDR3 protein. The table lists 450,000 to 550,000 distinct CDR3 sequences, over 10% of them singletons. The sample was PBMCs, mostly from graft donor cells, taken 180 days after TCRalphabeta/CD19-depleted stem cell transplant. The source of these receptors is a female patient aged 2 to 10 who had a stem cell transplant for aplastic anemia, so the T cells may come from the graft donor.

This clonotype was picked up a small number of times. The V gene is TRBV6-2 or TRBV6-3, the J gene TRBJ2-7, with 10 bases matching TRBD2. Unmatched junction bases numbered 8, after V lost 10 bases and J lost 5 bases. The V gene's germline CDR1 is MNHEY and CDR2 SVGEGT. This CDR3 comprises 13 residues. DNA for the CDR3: TGTGCCATCCGTTTGAGCGGGAGGGACGAGCAGTACGTC. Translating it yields CAIRLSGRDEQYV.

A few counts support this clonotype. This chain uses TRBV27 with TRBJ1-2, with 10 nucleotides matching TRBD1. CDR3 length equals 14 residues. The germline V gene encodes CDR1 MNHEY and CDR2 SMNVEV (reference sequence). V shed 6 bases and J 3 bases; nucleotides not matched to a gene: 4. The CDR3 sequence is CASSAGTGDYGYTF. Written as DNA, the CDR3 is TGTGCCAGCAGCGCCGGGACAGGGGACTATGGCTACACCTTC.

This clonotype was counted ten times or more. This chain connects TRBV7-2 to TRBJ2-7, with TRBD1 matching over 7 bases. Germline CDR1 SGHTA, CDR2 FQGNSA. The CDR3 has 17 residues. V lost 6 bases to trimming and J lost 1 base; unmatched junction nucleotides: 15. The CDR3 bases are TGTGCCAGCAGACGTAAGGCTCGGGACAGTTTATCCTACGAGCAGTACTTC. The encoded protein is CASRRKARDSLSYEQYF. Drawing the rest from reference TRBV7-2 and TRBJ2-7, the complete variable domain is GAGVSQSPSNKVTEKGKDVELRCDPISGHTALYWYRQSLGQGLEFLIYFQGNSAPDKSGLPSDRFSAERTGGSVSTLTIQRTQQEDSAVYLCASRRKARDSLSYEQYFGPGTRLTVT.

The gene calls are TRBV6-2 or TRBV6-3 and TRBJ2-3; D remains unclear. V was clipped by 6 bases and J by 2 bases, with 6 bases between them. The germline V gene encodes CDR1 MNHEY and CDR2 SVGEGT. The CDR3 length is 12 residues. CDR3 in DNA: TGTGCCAGCAGGTTCAACACAGATACGCAGTATTTT. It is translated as CASRFNTDTQYF.

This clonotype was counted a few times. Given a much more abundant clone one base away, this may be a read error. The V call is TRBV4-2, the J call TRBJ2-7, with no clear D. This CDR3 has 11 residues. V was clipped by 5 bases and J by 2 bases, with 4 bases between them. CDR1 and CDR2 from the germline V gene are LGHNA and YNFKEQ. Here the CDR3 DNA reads TGTGCCAGCAGCGGACCCTACGAGCAGTACTTC. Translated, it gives CASSGPYEQYF.

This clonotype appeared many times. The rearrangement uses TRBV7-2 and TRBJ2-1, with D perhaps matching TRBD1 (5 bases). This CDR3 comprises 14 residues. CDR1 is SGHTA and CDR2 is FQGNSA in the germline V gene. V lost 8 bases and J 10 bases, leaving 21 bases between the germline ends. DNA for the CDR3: TGTGCCAGCGGCCCTCCGGGTGGGGCCAGGGAGCAGTTCTTC. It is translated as CASGPPGGAREQFF.

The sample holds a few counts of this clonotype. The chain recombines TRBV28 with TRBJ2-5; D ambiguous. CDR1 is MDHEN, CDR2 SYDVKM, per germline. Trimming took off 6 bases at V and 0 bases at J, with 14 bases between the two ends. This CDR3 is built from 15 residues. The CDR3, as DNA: TGTGCCAGCAGCCGCCAAACATGGTACCAAGAGACCCAGTACTTC. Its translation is CASSRQTWYQETQYF.

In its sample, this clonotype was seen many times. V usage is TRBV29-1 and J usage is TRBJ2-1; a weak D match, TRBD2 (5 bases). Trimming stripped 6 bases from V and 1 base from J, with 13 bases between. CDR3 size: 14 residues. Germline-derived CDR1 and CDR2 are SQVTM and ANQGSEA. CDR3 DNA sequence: TGCAGCGTGGTGACGGGATATTCCTACAATGAGCAGTTCTTC. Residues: CSVVTGYSYNEQFF.

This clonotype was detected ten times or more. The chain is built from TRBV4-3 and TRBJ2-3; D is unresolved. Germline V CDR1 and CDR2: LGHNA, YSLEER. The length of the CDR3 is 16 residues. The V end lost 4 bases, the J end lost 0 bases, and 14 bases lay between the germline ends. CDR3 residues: CASSLLTGHSTDTQYF. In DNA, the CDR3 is TGCGCCAGCAGCCTCTTGACGGGTCATAGCACAGATACGCAGTATTTT.

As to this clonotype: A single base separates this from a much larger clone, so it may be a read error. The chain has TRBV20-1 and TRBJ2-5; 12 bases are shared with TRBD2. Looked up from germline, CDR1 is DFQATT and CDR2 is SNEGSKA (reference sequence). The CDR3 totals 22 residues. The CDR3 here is CSASPRAARASGRADLPETLYF. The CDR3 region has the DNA TGCAGTGCTAGCCCAAGAGCGGCTAGGGCTAGCGGGAGGGCCGATCTCCCGGAGACCCTGTACTTC.